This T cell receptor (beta chain) came from a study of graft-versus-host responses after intestinal transplantation. Turning to the study itself: Each of the recipients got a multivisceral, liver-intestinal, or isolated intestinal transplant. Once they had received anti-thymocyte globulin induction, all recipients took tacrolimus and steroids for approximately 3 years. Whole-study findings and limits: Early after transplant, HvG declines were associated with peak levels of circulating GvH clones. GvH clones surfaced in recipient marrow, some emerging earlier in ileum or blood.

Using immunoSEQ multiplex PCR, the repertoire was profiled, and TCRdb retains in-frame clones only, with some absent. The top ten clones hold roughly 0.97% of a sample with 100,000 to 110,000 clones, roughly 90% of them seen once. The CDR3 covers 16 residues. The V segment lost 4 bases and the J segment 0 bases; nucleotides outside the gene matches: 6. The germline CDR1 and CDR2 sequences are GTSNPN and SVGIG (reference sequence). This clone is a singleton in its sample. The antigen is undetermined. This clonotype was obtained from a human donor who was the organ donor for an intestinal transplant. The material was unstimulated CD4+ T cells sorted from spleen or lymph node cells, obtained before transplant. The rearrangement links TRBV30 to TRBJ2-3; TRBD2 matches 11 bases. CDR3 amino acids: CAWIGLAGGSTDTQYF. In DNA form, the CDR3 reads TGTGCCTGGATAGGATTAGCGGGGGGGAGCACAGATACGCAGTATTTT.